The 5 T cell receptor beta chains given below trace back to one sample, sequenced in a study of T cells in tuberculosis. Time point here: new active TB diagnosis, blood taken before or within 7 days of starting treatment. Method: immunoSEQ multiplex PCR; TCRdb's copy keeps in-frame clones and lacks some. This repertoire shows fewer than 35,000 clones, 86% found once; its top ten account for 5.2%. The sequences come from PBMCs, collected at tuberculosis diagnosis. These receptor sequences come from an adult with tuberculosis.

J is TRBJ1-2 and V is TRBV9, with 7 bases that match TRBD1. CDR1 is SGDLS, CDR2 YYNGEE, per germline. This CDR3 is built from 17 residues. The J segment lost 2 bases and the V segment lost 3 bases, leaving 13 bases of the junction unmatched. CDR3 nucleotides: TGTGCCAGCAGCGCCCAAGGGTCAAGGGGGCGGAACTATGGCTACACCTTC. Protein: CASSAQGSRGRNYGYTF.

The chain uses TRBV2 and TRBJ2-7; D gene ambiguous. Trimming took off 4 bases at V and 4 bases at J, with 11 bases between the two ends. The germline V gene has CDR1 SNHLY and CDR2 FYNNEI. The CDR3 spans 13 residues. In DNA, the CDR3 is TGTGCCAGCAGTGGGCCAGGCAGATACGAGCAGTACTTC. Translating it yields CASSGPGRYEQYF.

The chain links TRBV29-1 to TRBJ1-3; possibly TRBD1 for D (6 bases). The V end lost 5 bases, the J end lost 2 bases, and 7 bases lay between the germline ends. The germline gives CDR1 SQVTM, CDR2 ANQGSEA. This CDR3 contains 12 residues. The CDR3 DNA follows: TGCAGCGTTACAGGGACTGGAAACACCATATATTTT. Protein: CSVTGTGNTIYF.

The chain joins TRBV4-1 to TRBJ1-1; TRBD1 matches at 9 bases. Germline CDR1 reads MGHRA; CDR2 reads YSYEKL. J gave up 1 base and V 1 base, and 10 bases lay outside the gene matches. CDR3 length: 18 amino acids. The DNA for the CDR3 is TGCGCCAGCAGCCAAGGGCCGGGACAGGGTAGTTCGAACACTGAAGCTTTCTTT. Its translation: CASSQGPGQGSSNTEAFF.

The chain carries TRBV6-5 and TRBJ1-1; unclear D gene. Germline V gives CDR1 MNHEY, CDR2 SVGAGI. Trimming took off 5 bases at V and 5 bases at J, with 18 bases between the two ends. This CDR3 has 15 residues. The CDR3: CASSHRTGWRTEAFF. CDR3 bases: TGTGCCAGCAGTCACCGGACGGGCTGGAGGACTGAAGCTTTCTTT.